This paragraph reports one T cell receptor (beta chain). The sample comes from a study of stem cell transplantation in POMP-related autoinflammatory disease. Study as a whole: Before transplant: CD4+ naive skewing, low CD8+ proportions, reduced cytokine secretion.

Sequencing was performed with immunoSEQ multiplex PCR; in TCRdb, only in-frame clones are kept and a portion is missing. The sample yields thousands of clones, over 75% seen once. The germline V gene has CDR1 LNHNV and CDR2 YYDKDF (reference sequence). V lost 0 bases and J lost 4, with 18 bases in between. The CDR3 consists of 17 residues. This clonotype was obtained from a human patient with POMP-related autoinflammation and immune dysregulation (PRAID). Some of these T cells may belong to the graft donor. The chain couples TRBV15 to TRBJ1-2; D unresolved. The sample was CD8+ T cells from PBMCs, taken after stem cell transplantation. The CDR3 sequence: CATSRESRADPIYGYTF. For the CDR3, the DNA is TGTGCCACCAGCAGAGAATCGAGGGCAGACCCCATCTATGGCTACACCTTC.